This T cell receptor beta chain was identified in a study of CD8+CD57+ T cells in acquired aplastic anemia. Looking at the study overall: Sorted cells (CD4+ and CD8+) yielded DNA amounts that averaged roughly 3.5 ug.

Previously, flow cytometry had revealed CD8+CD57+ cell expansion in the patients chosen for sequencing. Notes on the study in general: A set of more than 25 CD8+ CDR3 sequences was shared between patients and controls, and these sequences appeared highly expressed in patients.

Ten or more counts support this clonotype. Its antigen is unidentified. The study profiled TCR beta VDJ and CDR3 using genomic DNA as template. Via MiXCR, TCRdb re-called the reads, giving one row per CDR3 protein. The sample holds approximately 170,000 distinct CDR3 sequences; approximately 51% are singletons and the top ten take 3.2%. The sample was sorted CD4+, CD8+, or CD8+CD57+ T cells (not recorded which) from PBMCs. This receptor was identified in a human donor with aplastic anemia.

The CDR3 nucleotides read TGTGCCAGCAGCTTGGGACAGGGGCGCGGCTACACCTTC. This gives the protein CASSLGQGRGYTF. V usage is TRBV7-2 and J usage is TRBJ1-2; 10 bases agree with TRBD1. Germline lookup yields CDR1 SGHTA and CDR2 FQGNSA. The CDR3 totals 13 residues. V was pared by 3 bases and J by 8 bases, with 3 bases of the junction left unmatched.